The sequence of this T cell receptor (beta chain) was determined in a study of tumor-infiltrating lymphocytes in primary liver carcinoma (dated by TCRdb to the late 2010s). General notes on the study: Of the five patients (three men and two women, aged 30 to 69 years), four had hepatocellular carcinoma and one had combined HCC and intrahepatic cholangiocarcinoma. The tumors of the five patients were staged as T1-T3 N0M0, with maximum diameters ranging from 4.2 to 10 cm. Samples yielded roughly 3.5 to 7.5 million productive TCRbeta reads; read depth did not differ significantly between tissue types. Across five regions of each liver tumor, along with adjacent normal tissue and blood, the study brought together TCRbeta repertoire sequencing, expression microarrays and whole-exome sequencing. TCRbeta repertoire sequencing covered 35 or so specimens from 5 patients: 25 tumor regions, 5 adjacent noncancerous liver tissues and 5 peripheral blood samples. Agilent mRNA microarray profiling was performed on the roughly 25 tumor region samples to relate TCRbeta repertoire diversity to the local molecular phenotype. Reproducibility between technical replicate repertoires was high, with correlation coefficients above 0.95 and mean shared-clone rates approximately 0.9.

Overall study results and their limits: The study included only five or six patients, and the authors note findings should be validated in a larger study. Just about 8-24% of top clones turned up in all five regions of a tumor, which suggests spatial heterogeneity among tumor-infiltrating T cells. Because only the TCR beta chain was sequenced and unpaired alpha chains were not captured, true repertoire diversity is likely underestimated. The top 250 clones accounted for a significantly greater share of the repertoire in tumors than in blood (p = 0.039). Comparison of CD4+ and CD8+ T cell repertoires was precluded by the use of bulk unsorted samples. Pairs of tumor regions showed greater repertoire overlap (mean around 36%) than tumor-adjacent pairs (approximately 17%) or tumor-blood pairs (roughly 14%), which is consistent with antigen-driven expansion.

Total RNA and DNA were co-extracted without cell sorting from roughly 20-30 mg of bulk tissue using the AllPrep DNA/RNA mini kit. Roughly five patients with histopathologically diagnosed primary liver carcinoma underwent surgical resection in China between 2015 and March 2016. At the time of sampling, the patients were treatment-naive and had chronic HBV infection. Each tumor was sampled at five spatially separated regions: the superior, inferior, left-lateral and right-lateral poles and the tumor centre. Histology showed that every tumor sample contained more than 80% viable tumor cells. Pieces of fresh tumor and adjacent tissue were cut in half, with one half kept in RNAlater at -80 degrees C and the other half sent for histology. On this clonotype itself: Its antigen is not yet known. Relative to the germline gene, one junction end is altered; a read error may explain this.

The germline V gene gives CDR1 as MNHEY and CDR2 as SVGAGI. The CDR3 numbers 15 residues from cysteine through phenylalanine. The DNA shown is the 45-base CDR3, in frame from base 1. Starting from roughly 540 ng total RNA, TCRbeta-specific cDNA was produced by reverse transcription with a constant-region primer and ProtoScript II reverse transcriptase. Three nested multiplex PCR rounds, following a slightly modified ARM-PCR procedure, were used to build the TCRbeta libraries. Each of the first two PCR rounds ran for approximately 11 cycles and used multiplex TRBV1-TRBV30 forward primers together with a Cbeta reverse primer. Sample barcodes and Illumina adapters were added in a final 25-cycle PCR with Deep VentR polymerase. Before sequencing, amplicons of 200-500 bp were gel-purified using a QIAquick gel extraction kit. TCRbeta amplicons were sequenced on an Illumina HiSeq 2500 with 250-bp paired-end reads. Under the source paper's analysis protocol: Trimmomatic v0.33 was used to quality-trim the reads, and FLASH v1.2.11 was used to merge paired reads so that full CDR3 sequences could be recovered. MiGEC v1.2.1b assigned V, D and J germline segments to the rearranged TCRbeta sequences. VDJtools v1.0.0 computed clonotype statistics and Shannon-Wiener diversity indices. Except for diversity analysis, only each sample's 250 most abundant clonotypes were used in subsequent analyses to reduce sampling bias. TCRdb passed the public sequencing reads through fastp at Q25 and MiXCR, retaining productive beta sequences. One record per CDR3 amino acid sequence lists the most common genes and DNA. These V and J calls are TCRdb output, not the study's own analysis. This sample lists more than 75,000 distinct CDR3 sequences; roughly 72% were detected once. Just under 20% of the sample lies in the top ten.

The origin of this receptor is a man aged 40-55 years with primary liver carcinoma and hepatitis B virus infection. Input material: liver tumor tissue from sampling region 1. The sample's cell subset or site, from its label and the paper: tumor region T1, superior pole. The chain was built from TRBV6-5 and TRBJ2-7, and 9 bases in between align with TRBD2. In nucleotide form, the sequence is TGTGTCAGCAGTCGGACCGGGACTAGCATCTACGAGCAGTACTTC. The encoded protein is CVSSRTGTSIYEQYF.